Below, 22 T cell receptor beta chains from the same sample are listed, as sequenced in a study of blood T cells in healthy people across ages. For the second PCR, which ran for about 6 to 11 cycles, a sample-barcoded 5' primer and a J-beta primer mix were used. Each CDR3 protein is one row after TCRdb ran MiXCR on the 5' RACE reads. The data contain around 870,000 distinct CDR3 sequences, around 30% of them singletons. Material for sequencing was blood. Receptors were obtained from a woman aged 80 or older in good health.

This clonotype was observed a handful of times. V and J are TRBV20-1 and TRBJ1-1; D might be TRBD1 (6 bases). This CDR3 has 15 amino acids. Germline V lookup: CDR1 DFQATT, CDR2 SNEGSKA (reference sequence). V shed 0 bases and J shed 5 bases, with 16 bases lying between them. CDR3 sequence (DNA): TGCAGTGCTAGAGATGGGGCAGGGGATAGAACTGAAGCTTTCTTT. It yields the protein CSARDGAGDRTEAFF.

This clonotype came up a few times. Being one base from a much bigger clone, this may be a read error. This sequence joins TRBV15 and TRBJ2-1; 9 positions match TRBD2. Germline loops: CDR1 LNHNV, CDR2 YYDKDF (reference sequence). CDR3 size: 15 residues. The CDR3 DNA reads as TGTGCCGCCAGCAGTCCGGCGGGGGGGCCGAATGAGCAGTTCTTC. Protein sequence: CAASSPAGGPNEQFF.

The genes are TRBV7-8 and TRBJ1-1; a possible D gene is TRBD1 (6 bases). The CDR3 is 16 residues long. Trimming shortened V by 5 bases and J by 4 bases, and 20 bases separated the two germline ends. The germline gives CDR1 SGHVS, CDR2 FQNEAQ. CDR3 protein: CASSLTPPYRVTEAFF. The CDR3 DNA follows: TGTGCCAGCAGCCTAACCCCCCCGTACAGGGTCACTGAAGCTTTCTTT.

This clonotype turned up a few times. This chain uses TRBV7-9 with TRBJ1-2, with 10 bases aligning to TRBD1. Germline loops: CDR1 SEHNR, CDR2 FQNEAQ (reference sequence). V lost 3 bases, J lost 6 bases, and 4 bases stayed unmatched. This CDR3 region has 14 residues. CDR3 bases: TGTGCCAGCAGCTTGACAGGGGGCGCGGATGGCTACACCTTC. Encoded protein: CASSLTGGADGYTF.

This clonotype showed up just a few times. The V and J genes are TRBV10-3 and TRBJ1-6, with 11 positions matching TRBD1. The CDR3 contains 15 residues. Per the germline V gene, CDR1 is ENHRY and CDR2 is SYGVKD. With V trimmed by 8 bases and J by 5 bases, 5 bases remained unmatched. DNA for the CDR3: TGTGCCATCGGACAGGGGGCGCATGATAATTCACCCCTCCACTTT. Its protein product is CAIGQGAHDNSPLHF.

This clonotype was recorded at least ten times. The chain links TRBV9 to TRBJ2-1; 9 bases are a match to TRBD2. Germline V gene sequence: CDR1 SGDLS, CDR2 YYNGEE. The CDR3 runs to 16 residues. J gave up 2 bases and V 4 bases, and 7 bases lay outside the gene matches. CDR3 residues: CASSPRAGGTYNEQFF. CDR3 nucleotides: TGTGCCAGCAGCCCCCGAGCGGGGGGCACCTACAATGAGCAGTTCTTC.

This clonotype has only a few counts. The CDR3 nucleotides are TGTGCCAGCAGCTTAGATCCTAGCGGGGGGGTCGGGTGGAACAATGAGCAGTACTTC. Translated, it gives CASSLDPSGGVGWNNEQYF. The rearrangement joins TRBV7-2 to TRBJ2-5; 12 bases agree with TRBD2. V was clipped by 1 base and J by 11 bases; unmatched bases: 20. Germline V lookup: CDR1 SGHTA, CDR2 FQGNSA. CDR3 length: 19 amino acids.

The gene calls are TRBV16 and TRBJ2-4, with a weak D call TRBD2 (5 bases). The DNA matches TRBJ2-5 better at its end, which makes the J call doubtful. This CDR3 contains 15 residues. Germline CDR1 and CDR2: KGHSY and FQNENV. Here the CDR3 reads CASSQSRGRQETQYF. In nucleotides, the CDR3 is TGTGCCAGCAGCCAATCCCGGGGTAGACAAGAGACCCAGTACTTC.

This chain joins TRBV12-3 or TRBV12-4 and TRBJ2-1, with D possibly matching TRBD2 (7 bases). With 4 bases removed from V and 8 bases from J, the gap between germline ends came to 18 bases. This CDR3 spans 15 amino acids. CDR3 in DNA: TGTGCCAGCAGTTCCCGGGGAGGGGGAGCCGATGAGCAGTTCTTC. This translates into CASSSRGGGADEQFF.

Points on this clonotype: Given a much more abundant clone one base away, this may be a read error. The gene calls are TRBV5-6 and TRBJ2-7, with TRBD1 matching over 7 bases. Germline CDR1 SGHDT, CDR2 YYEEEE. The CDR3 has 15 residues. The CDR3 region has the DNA TGTGTCAGCAGCCGATCTTACCGGACAGGTCGGGAGCAGTACTTC. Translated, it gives CVSSRSYRTGREQYF.

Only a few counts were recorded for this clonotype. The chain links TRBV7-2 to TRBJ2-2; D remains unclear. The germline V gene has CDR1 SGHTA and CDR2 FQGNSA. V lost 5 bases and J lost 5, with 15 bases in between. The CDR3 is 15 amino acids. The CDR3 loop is CASSLWASLTGELFF. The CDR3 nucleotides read TGTGCCAGCAGCCTTTGGGCCTCTCTGACCGGGGAGCTGTTTTTT.

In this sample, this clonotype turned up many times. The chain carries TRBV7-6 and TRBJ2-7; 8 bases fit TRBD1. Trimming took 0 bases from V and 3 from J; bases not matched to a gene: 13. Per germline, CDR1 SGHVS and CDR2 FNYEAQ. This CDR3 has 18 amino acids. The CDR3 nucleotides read TGTGCCAGCAGCTTAGCCGGAGGGGATGGGACAGGTCTCTACGAGCAGTACTTC. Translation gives CASSLAGGDGTGLYEQYF.

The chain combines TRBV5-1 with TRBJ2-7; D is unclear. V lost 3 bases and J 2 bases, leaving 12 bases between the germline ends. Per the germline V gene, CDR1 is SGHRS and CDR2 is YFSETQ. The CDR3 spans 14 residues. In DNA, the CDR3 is TGCGCCAGCAGCTACAACACTGTTACCTACGAGCAGTACTTC. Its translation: CASSYNTVTYEQYF.

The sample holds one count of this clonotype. In DNA, the CDR3 is TGTGCCAGCAGCCCCGGGGGGGGCAGGAGATACAATGAGCAGTTCTTC. Protein: CASSPGGGRRYNEQFF. V usage is TRBV13 and J usage is TRBJ2-1; 8 nucleotides align to TRBD2. The CDR3 is 16 residues long. Losses at the gene ends were 5 bases for V and 4 bases for J; bases not matched to a gene: 10. The germline CDR1 and CDR2 sequences are PRHDT and FYEKMQ (reference sequence). Drawing the rest from reference TRBV13 and TRBJ2-1, the complete variable domain is AAGVIQSPRHLIKEKRETATLKCYPIPRHDTVYWYQQGPGQDPQFLISFYEKMQSDKGSIPDRFSAQQFSDYHSELNMSSLELGDSALYFCASSPGGGRRYNEQFFGPGTRLTVL.

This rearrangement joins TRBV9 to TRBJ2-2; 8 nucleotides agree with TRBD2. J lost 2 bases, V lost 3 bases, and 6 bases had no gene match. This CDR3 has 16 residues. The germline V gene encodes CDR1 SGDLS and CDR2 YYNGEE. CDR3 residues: CASSGIAGINTGELFF. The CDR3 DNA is TGTGCCAGCAGCGGCATAGCGGGGATAAACACCGGGGAGCTGTTTTTT.

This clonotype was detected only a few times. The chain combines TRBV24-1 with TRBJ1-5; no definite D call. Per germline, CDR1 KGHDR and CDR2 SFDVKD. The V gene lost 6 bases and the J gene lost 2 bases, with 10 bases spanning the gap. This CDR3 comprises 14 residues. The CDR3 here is CATSLGSGNQPQHF. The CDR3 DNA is TGTGCCACCAGTTTGGGTAGCGGCAATCAGCCCCAGCATTTT.

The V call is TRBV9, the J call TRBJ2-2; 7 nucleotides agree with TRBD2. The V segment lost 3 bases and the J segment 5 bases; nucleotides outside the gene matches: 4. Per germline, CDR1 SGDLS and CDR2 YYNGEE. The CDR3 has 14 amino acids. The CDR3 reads CASSAGLETGELFF. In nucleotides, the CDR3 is TGTGCCAGCAGCGCCGGACTAGAGACCGGGGAGCTGTTTTTT.

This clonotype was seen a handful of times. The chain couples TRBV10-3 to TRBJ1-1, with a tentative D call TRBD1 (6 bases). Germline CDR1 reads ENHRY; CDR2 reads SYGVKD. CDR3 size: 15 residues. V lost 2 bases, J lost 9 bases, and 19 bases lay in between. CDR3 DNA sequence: TGTGCCATCAGTGAGCATCCGCAAGGCCAGGGGCAAGCTTTCTTT. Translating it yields CAISEHPQGQGQAFF.

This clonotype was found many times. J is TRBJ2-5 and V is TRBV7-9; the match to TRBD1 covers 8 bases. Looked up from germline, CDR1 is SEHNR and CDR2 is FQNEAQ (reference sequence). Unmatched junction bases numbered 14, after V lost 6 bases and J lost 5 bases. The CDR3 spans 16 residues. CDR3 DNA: TGTGCCAGCAGGCCAGAGGCGGCAGGGGGCCTCGAGACCCAGTACTTC. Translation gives CASRPEAAGGLETQYF.

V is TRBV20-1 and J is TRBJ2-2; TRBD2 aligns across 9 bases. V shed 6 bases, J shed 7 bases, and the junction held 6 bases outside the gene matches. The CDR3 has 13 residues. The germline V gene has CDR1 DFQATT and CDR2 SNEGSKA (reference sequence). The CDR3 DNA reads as TGCAGTGCCCCTAGCGGGGCTGGCGGGGAGCTGTTTTTT. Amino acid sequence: CSAPSGAGGELFF.

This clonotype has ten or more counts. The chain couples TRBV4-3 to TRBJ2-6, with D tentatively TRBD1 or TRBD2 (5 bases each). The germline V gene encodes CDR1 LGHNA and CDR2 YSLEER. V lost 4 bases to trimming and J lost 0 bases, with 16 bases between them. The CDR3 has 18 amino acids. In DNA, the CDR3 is TGCGCCAGCAGCCGAGAACCGGGACCAAACTCTGGGGCCAACGTCCTGACTTTC. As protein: CASSREPGPNSGANVLTF.

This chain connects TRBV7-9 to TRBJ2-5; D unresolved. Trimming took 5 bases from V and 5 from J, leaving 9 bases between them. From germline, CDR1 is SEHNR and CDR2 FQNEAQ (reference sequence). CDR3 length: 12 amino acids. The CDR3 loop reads CASSLVRETQYF. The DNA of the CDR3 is TGTGCCAGCAGCCTAGTTAGGGAGACCCAGTACTTC. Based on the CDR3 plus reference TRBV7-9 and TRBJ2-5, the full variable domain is DTGVSQNPRHKITKRGQNVTFRCDPISEHNRLYWYRQTLGQGPEFLTYFQNEAQLEKSRLLSDRFSAERPKGSFSTLEIQRTEQGDSAMYLCASSLVRETQYFGPGTRLLVL.